The following is a T cell receptor (beta chain) sequence with its context. The V gene's germline CDR1 is MDHEN and CDR2 SYDVKM. Between the trimmed V and J ends, which lost 6 bases and 0 bases, there was a span of 8 bases. This CDR3 contains 13 residues. These data are taken from a study of early T cells in non-severe SARS-CoV-2 infection. Study summary: Chains were unpaired, as sequencing was done on bulk RNA from unsorted whole blood.

Using its own MiXCR run on the 5' RACE reads, TCRdb lists one record per CDR3 protein. The data hold approximately 77,000 distinct CDR3 sequences, with roughly 12% observed a single time. The specimen comprised whole blood, sampled at baseline. The rearrangement joins TRBV28 to TRBJ1-2, with D unresolved. This receptor was obtained from an adult who was a healthcare worker with PCR-confirmed SARS-CoV-2 infection or an uninfected control (not recorded which). The donor label of this sample is uncertain. The CDR3 sequence: CASRATANYGYTF. The CDR3 region has the DNA TGTGCCAGCAGGGCTACAGCTAACTATGGCTACACCTTC.